The 25 T cell receptor beta chains below come from one sample, sequenced in a study of tumor-infiltrating lymphocytes in localized non-small cell lung cancer. Only in-frame clones appear in the TCRdb table, and some are missing; sequencing was by immunoSEQ multiplex PCR. Altogether tens of thousands of clones are present, 69% being singletons, with the ten largest covering about 15%. The sequencing sample was made of lung tumor tissue. These receptors came from a human donor with non-small cell lung cancer.

This clone was counted a few times. CDR3 DNA: TGTGCCAGCTCCTTAACTGAAAAACTGTTTTTT. It translates to CASSLTEKLFF. This rearrangement joins TRBV28 to TRBJ1-4; no clear D. The CDR3 runs 11 residues. V was clipped by 8 bases and J by 7 bases, with 8 bases between them. From germline, CDR1 is MDHEN and CDR2 SYDVKM. The full variable domain, its missing parts supplied by reference TRBV28 and TRBJ1-4, is DVKVTQSSRYLVKRTGEKVFLECVQDMDHENMFWYRQDPGLGLRLIYFSYDVKMKEKGDIPEGYSVSREKKERFSLILESASTNQTSMYLCASSLTEKLFFGSGTQLSVL.

J is TRBJ2-7 and V is TRBV9, with D possibly matching TRBD1 (5 bases). V lost 0 bases to trimming and J lost 0 bases, with 16 bases between them. The CDR3 loop spans 17 amino acids. Germline CDR1 is SGDLS and CDR2 is YYNGEE. The CDR3 region is CASSVGARTDTSYEQYF. CDR3 sequence (DNA): TGTGCCAGCAGCGTAGGGGCCCGGACGGACACCTCCTACGAGCAGTACTTC.

The V and J genes are TRBV9 and TRBJ2-2; 8 bases line up with TRBD2. The germline CDR1 and CDR2 sequences are SGDLS and YYNGEE. The length of the CDR3 is 17 residues. Trimming removed 0 bases from V and 3 bases from J; junction bases left unmatched: 7. The CDR3 nucleotides are TGTGCCAGCAGCGTAGCACTTAGCGGGACCGACACCGGGGAGCTGTTTTTT. It specifies CASSVALSGTDTGELFF.

The V call is TRBV6-5, the J call TRBJ2-3; TRBD1 matches 8 bases. Germline CDR1 is MNHEY and CDR2 is SVGAGI. This CDR3 spans 15 amino acids. V dropped 0 bases and J dropped 4; count of bases not matched to a gene: 3. CDR3: CASSYSGQASDTQYF. The CDR3 DNA is TGTGCCAGCAGTTACTCGGGACAGGCCTCAGATACGCAGTATTTT.

The J gene is TRBJ2-7, the V gene TRBV7-2; D is undetermined. Trimming stripped 4 bases from V and 6 bases from J, with 13 bases between. Germline assignment: CDR1 SGHTA and CDR2 FQGNSA. This CDR3 is built from 13 residues. Here the CDR3 reads CASSSGPAREQYF. The CDR3, as DNA: TGTGCCAGCAGCTCGGGCCCGGCGCGCGAGCAGTACTTC.

This chain joins TRBV7-2 and TRBJ2-3, with D unresolved. Germline CDR1 is SGHTA and CDR2 is FQGNSA. The CDR3 sequence is 13 residues long. The V and J ends lost 5 bases and 5 bases respectively, with 11 bases between them. The CDR3 nucleotides read TGTGCCAGCAGCGCCCAGATTCGAGATACGCAGTATTTT. It translates to CASSAQIRDTQYF.

In DNA form, the CDR3 reads TGTGCCAGCAGTGAAGCCAGGGTCAATCAGCCCCAGCATTTT. Amino acid sequence: CASSEARVNQPQHF. The V call is TRBV6-1, the J call TRBJ1-5, with a weak D call TRBD1 (5 bases). The CDR3 spans 14 residues. The V end was cut by 0 bases, the J end by 3 bases, with 6 bases between. The V gene's germline CDR1 is MNHNS and CDR2 SASEGT.

The V and J genes are TRBV6-5 and TRBJ2-1; TRBD2 agrees at 7 bases. Germline CDR1 MNHEY, CDR2 SVGAGI. V shed 5 bases and J 5 bases; nucleotides not matched to a gene: 3. This CDR3 region has 13 residues. Here the CDR3 reads CASSPGLHNEQFF. CDR3 sequence (DNA): TGTGCCAGCAGTCCGGGACTACACAATGAGCAGTTCTTC.

The rearrangement uses TRBV19 and TRBJ1-5; unclear D gene. V lost 5 bases and J 4 bases, leaving 15 bases between the germline ends. CDR1 and CDR2 (germline): LNHDA, SQIVND (reference sequence). The CDR3 sequence is 15 residues long. The CDR3 sequence: CASSSRADRNQPQHF. The CDR3 DNA is TGTGCCAGTAGTTCTCGGGCTGATCGAAATCAGCCCCAGCATTTT.

The rearrangement links TRBV19 to TRBJ2-1; 10 bases fit TRBD2. With V trimmed by 6 bases and J by 4 bases, 6 bases remained unmatched. Germline V lookup: CDR1 LNHDA, CDR2 SQIVND (reference sequence). The CDR3 consists of 15 residues. The CDR3 region is CASSQREGGYNEQFF. CDR3 nucleotide sequence: TGTGCCAGTAGCCAGCGGGAGGGCGGGTACAATGAGCAGTTCTTC.

The chain combines TRBV10-3 with TRBJ1-1; 7 bases match TRBD1. The length of the CDR3 is 14 residues. Germline V gene lookup returns CDR1 ENHRY and CDR2 SYGVKD. V was clipped by 2 bases and J by 2 bases; unmatched bases: 2. The CDR3 spells CAISEAGGNTEAFF. As DNA, the CDR3 is TGTGCCATCAGTGAGGCAGGGGGAAACACTGAAGCTTTCTTT.

V usage is TRBV5-5 and J usage is TRBJ2-1; perhaps TRBD1 as D (6 bases). The V and J ends lost 4 bases and 4 bases respectively, with 15 bases between them. The CDR3 is made up of 15 amino acids. Germline assignment: CDR1 SGHKS and CDR2 YYEKEE (reference sequence). CDR3 residues: CASSPETGAYNEQFF. The CDR3 bases are TGTGCCAGCAGCCCCGAGACAGGTGCTTACAATGAGCAGTTCTTC.

This clone was seen a few times. The V call is TRBV5-4, the J call TRBJ1-2; 7 bases are a match to TRBD1. Per the germline V gene, CDR1 is SGHNT and CDR2 is YYREEE (reference sequence). This CDR3 is built from 17 residues. V trimming: 5 bases; J trimming: 7 bases; junction bases outside the gene matches: 20. CDR3 residues: CASRPGGGGHKSGGYTF. CDR3 DNA: TGTGCCAGCAGGCCCGGAGGGGGCGGACACAAAAGTGGTGGCTACACCTTC.

The chain recombines TRBV28 with TRBJ2-2, with D tentatively TRBD2 (6 bases). The CDR3 length is 24 residues. With 4 bases removed from V and 2 bases from J, the gap between germline ends came to 38 bases. Per the germline V gene, CDR1 is MDHEN and CDR2 is SYDVKM. The CDR3 DNA reads TGTGCCAGCAGTTCCTCCGTTCCCCAGGGCGCGGAGGGACTTGGAGGCCCTAACACCGGGGAGCTGTTTTTT. Translating gives CASSSSVPQGAEGLGGPNTGELFF.

The V and J genes are TRBV9 and TRBJ1-5, with a possible D match to TRBD1 (6 bases). This CDR3 has 15 amino acids. Germline loops: CDR1 SGDLS, CDR2 YYNGEE. Deletions cut 2 bases from V and 4 bases from J, with 13 bases between. The CDR3 DNA follows: TGTGCCAGCAGCGTCGACGGGGGGGCGAATCAGCCCCAGCATTTT. This encodes CASSVDGGANQPQHF.

This chain links TRBV5-1 with TRBJ2-3; TRBD2 matches at 14 bases. Trimming at V came to 4 bases and at J to 1 base, leaving 2 bases not matched to a gene. CDR1 and CDR2 (germline): SGHRS, YFSETQ. The CDR3 consists of 16 residues. CDR3 in amino acids: CASSLTSGRGTDTQYF. CDR3 nucleotide sequence: TGCGCCAGCAGCCTGACTAGCGGGAGGGGCACAGATACGCAGTATTTT.

The chain has TRBV30 and TRBJ2-7; TRBD2 matches 10 bases. The germline gives CDR1 GTSNPN, CDR2 SVGIG (reference sequence). Trimming at V came to 3 bases and at J to 6 bases, leaving 8 bases not matched to a gene. The CDR3 is made up of 14 amino acids. CDR3 in amino acids: CAWSRLAGGGEQYF. The CDR3 DNA reads as TGTGCCTGGAGCCGGTTAGCGGGAGGTGGCGAGCAGTACTTC.

The V call is TRBV5-6, the J call TRBJ2-1, with TRBD1 as a possible D gene (6 bases). The CDR3 covers 16 residues. Germline CDR1 reads SGHDT; CDR2 reads YYEEEE. Trimming cost V 1 base and J 2 bases, with 13 bases left between them. The CDR3, as DNA: TGTGCCAGCAGCTTGCACACAGGGAGCGCCTACAATGAGCAGTTCTTC. This sequence encodes CASSLHTGSAYNEQFF.

The chain couples TRBV14 to TRBJ2-7, with no clear D. V dropped 0 bases and J dropped 6 bases, with 9 bases sitting between them. The CDR3 length is 13 residues. The V gene's germline CDR1 is SGHDN and CDR2 FVKESK. CDR3 sequence reads: CASSQEWTFEQYF. The DNA of the CDR3 is TGTGCCAGCAGCCAAGAATGGACCTTCGAGCAGTACTTC.

The V and J genes are TRBV7-2 and TRBJ1-2, with D unresolved. The V end lost 1 base, the J end lost 4 bases, and 4 bases lay between the germline ends. Germline assignment: CDR1 SGHTA and CDR2 FQGNSA. CDR3 length equals 12 residues. The CDR3 DNA follows: TGTGCCAGCAGCTTAGACACCTATGGCTACACCTTC. Its translation: CASSLDTYGYTF.

The V and J genes are TRBV5-1 and TRBJ2-7, with 8 bases fitting TRBD1. There are 14 residues in the CDR3. J gave up 3 bases and V 4 bases, and 6 bases lay outside the gene matches. The V gene's germline CDR1 is SGHRS and CDR2 YFSETQ. The CDR3 bases are TGCGCCAGCAGCCCGACCGGACAGGGCTACGAGCAGTACTTC. Its protein is CASSPTGQGYEQYF.

The V gene is TRBV5-4, the J gene TRBJ2-7; TRBD1 might be the D (6 bases). Germline V gene data show CDR1 as SGHNT and CDR2 as YYREEE (reference sequence). Trimming cost V 0 bases and J 5 bases, with 15 bases left between them. The CDR3 runs 15 residues. CDR3 residues: CASSLVSRTVDEQYF. CDR3 nucleotide sequence: TGTGCCAGCAGCTTGGTCAGTAGGACAGTAGACGAGCAGTACTTC. Full variable domain (missing parts from reference TRBV5-4 and TRBJ2-7): ETGVTQSPTHLIKTRGQQVTLRCSSQSGHNTVSWYQQALGQGPQFIFQYYREEENGRGNFPPRFSGLQFPNYSSELNVNALELDDSALYLCASSLVSRTVDEQYFGPGTRLTVT.

This chain uses TRBV27 with TRBJ2-7; D remains ambiguous. In germline, CDR1 is MNHEY, CDR2 SMNVEV (reference sequence). Trimming pared 10 bases from V and 2 bases from J, leaving 21 bases between. CDR3 length equals 15 residues. CDR3 coding DNA: TGTGCCACCAGCGAAGAAGCCCCGCCCCCCTACGAGCAGTACTTC. Amino acids: CATSEEAPPPYEQYF.

V usage is TRBV27 and J usage is TRBJ2-1; possible D gene TRBD1, 5 bases. The CDR3 totals 12 residues. CDR1 MNHEY and CDR2 SMNVEV come from the germline V gene (reference sequence). V was cut by 2 bases and J by 10 bases, with 9 bases left in between. The CDR3 nucleotides read TGTGCCAGCAGTTTACAGGGCCGGGAGCAGTTCTTC. It translates to CASSLQGREQFF.

This chain links TRBV7-8 with TRBJ1-1; D is unclear. CDR1 SGHVS and CDR2 FQNEAQ come from the germline V gene. With 5 bases removed from V and 0 bases from J, the gap between germline ends came to 10 bases. The CDR3 extends over 14 amino acids. The DNA for the CDR3 is TGTGCCAGCAGCCTCAGGACTGTGAACACTGAAGCTTTCTTT. This encodes CASSLRTVNTEAFF.